This TCR beta chain was recorded in a study of CD8+ T cells in alopecia areata. Overall study findings and caveats: Possibly as an HLA-related effect, TCR sharing across patients appeared less clear than in mice. It was lesional scalp, especially alopecia totalis/universalis, that showed higher clonality than normal scalp. Under tofacitinib, numerous expanded lesional clonotypes remained detectable in scalp and blood.

As to treatment: oral pan-JAK inhibitor, 5-10 mg twice daily. The CDR3 runs to 14 residues. The V end was cut by 6 bases, the J end by 1 base, with 12 bases between. Looked up from germline, CDR1 is MNHEY and CDR2 is SVGAGI. Points on this clone: Its antigen is not identified.

RNA, once extracted, was reverse transcribed into cDNA for use as the sequencing template. Method: immunoSEQ multiplex PCR; TCRdb's copy keeps in-frame clones and lacks some. The sample shows a few hundred thousand clones, less than 45% of them seen only once. The sequences come from CD4+ T cells sorted from blood, collected between weeks 30 and 35, from a patient treated with tofacitinib. The J gene is TRBJ1-1, the V gene TRBV6-5; possibly TRBD1 for D (6 bases). The sequence came from a human donor with alopecia areata. The CDR3 reads CASSYRARNTEAFF. Here the CDR3 DNA reads TGTGCCAGCAGCTACAGGGCGCGGAACACTGAAGCTTTCTTT.